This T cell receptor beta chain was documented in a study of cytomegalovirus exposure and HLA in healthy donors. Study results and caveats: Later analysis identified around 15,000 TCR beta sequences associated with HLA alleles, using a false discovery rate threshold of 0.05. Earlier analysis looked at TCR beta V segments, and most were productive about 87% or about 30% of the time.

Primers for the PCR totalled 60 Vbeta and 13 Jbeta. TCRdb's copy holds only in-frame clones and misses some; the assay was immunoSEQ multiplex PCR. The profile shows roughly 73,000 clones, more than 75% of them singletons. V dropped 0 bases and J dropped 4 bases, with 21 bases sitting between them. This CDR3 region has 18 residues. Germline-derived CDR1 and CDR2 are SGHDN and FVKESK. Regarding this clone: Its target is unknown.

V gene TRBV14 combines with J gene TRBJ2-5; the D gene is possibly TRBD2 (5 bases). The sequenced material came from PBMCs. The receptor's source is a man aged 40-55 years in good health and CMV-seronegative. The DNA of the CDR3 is TGTGCCAGCAGCCAAGATAAGTCAAGAGAGGGATCGGCAGAGACCCAGTACTTC. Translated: CASSQDKSREGSAETQYF.